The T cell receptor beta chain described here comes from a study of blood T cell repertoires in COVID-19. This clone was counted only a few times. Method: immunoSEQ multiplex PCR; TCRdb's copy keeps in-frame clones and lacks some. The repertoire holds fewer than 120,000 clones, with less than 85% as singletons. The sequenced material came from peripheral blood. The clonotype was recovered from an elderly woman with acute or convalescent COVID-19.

Here the CDR3 DNA reads TGTGCCAGCAGCACGGGACAGGGATTCACTGAAGCTTTCTTT. Residues: CASSTGQGFTEAFF. This sequence joins TRBV7-9 and TRBJ1-1; 9 bases line up with TRBD1. Germline lookup yields CDR1 SEHNR and CDR2 FQNEAQ (reference sequence). Trimming cost V 5 bases and J 4 bases; bases outside gene matches: 5. The CDR3 is made up of 14 amino acids. Full variable domain (missing parts from reference TRBV7-9 and TRBJ1-1): DTGVSQNPRHKITKRGQNVTFRCDPISEHNRLYWYRQTLGQGPEFLTYFQNEAQLEKSRLLSDRFSAERPKGSFSTLEIQRTEQGDSAMYLCASSTGQGFTEAFFGQGTRLTVV.